Listed below are T cell receptor beta chains from one sample, sequenced in a study of T-cell reconstitution after alpha-beta-depleted transplantation in children. Using its own MiXCR run on the PCR reads, TCRdb lists one record per CDR3 protein. The data show about 610,000 distinct CDR3 sequences, 25% to 30% seen once. Source: PBMCs, taken before TCRalphabeta/CD19-depleted stem cell transplant. These receptors were collected from a boy in the first two years of life with Wiskott-Aldrich syndrome, due to receive a stem cell transplant. Both conserved end residues are part of each CDR3. D genes are given only for firm matches. Size is stated for part of the rows, as once, few or many counts, or as a class when the clone is expanded.

>TRBV12-3/TRBV12-4|TRBD1|TRBJ1-6|few
TGTGCCAGCAGTTCTCGGGACAGTAATTCACCCCTCCACTTT
CASSSRDSNSPLHF
>TRBV5-1|NA|TRBJ2-3|few
TGCGCCAGCAGCCATACTAGCACAGATACGCAGTATTTT
CASSHTSTDTQYF
>TRBV5-1|TRBD1|TRBJ2-7|NA
TGCGCCAGCAGCCAAGCCGGACAGGGTTCGTACGAGCAGTACTTC
CASSQAGQGSYEQYF
>TRBV24-1|TRBD2|TRBJ2-3|NA
TGTGCCACCAGTGATGTTACTAGCGGGAGATCACCAAAGGGAGATACGCAGTATTTT
CATSDVTSGRSPKGDTQYF
>TRBV20-1|NA|TRBJ2-3|NA
TGCAGTGGGGGGCGGGCGGACACAGATACGCAGTATTTT
CSGGRADTDTQYF
>TRBV15|NA|TRBJ2-2|NA
TGTGCCACCAAGGCCAGCCCGAACACCGGGGAGCTGTTTTTT
CATKASPNTGELFF
>TRBV5-1|NA|TRBJ2-7|few
TGCGCCAGCAGCTTTTGGCAGGGAGGCTACGAGCAGTACTTC
CASSFWQGGYEQYF
>TRBV5-1|NA|TRBJ2-1|NA
TGCGCCAGCAGCTCCGGAGGTTTCAATGAGCAGTTCTTC
CASSSGGFNEQFF
>TRBV2|TRBD1|TRBJ2-4|NA
TGTGCCAGCAGCGATGGGGGACAGCTCAAAAACATTCAGTACTTC
CASSDGGQLKNIQYF
>TRBV20-1|TRBD2|TRBJ2-3|few
TGCAGTGCTAGTCGTGCGGGAGGTTTCACAGATACGCAGTATTTT
CSASRAGGFTDTQYF
>TRBV20-1|TRBD1|TRBJ2-1|NA
TGCAGTGCTAGATCTCGACAGGGGGTCAATGAGCAGTTCTTC
CSARSRQGVNEQFF
>TRBV5-1|NA|TRBJ2-7|few
TGCGCCAGCAGACAGGATCTCTACGAGCAGTACTTC
CASRQDLYEQYF
>TRBV29-1|NA|TRBJ2-2|NA
TGCAGCGTTGCGGGTATTGTCAACACCGGGGAGCTGTTTTTT
CSVAGIVNTGELFF
>TRBV28|NA|TRBJ1-5|NA
TGTGCCAGCAGGCTCTTGTCAGGCAATCAGCCCCAGCATTTT
CASRLLSGNQPQHF
>TRBV5-5|TRBD1|TRBJ2-5|NA
TGTGCCAGCAGCCCGTTGGGGGACAGCTACCCAAGGACCCAGTACTTC
CASSPLGDSYPRTQYF
>TRBV5-1|TRBD1|TRBJ1-6|NA
TGCGCCAGCAGGGCCGGAGACAGGGTTGCTTCACCCCTCCACTTT
CASRAGDRVASPLHF
>TRBV5-1|TRBD1|TRBJ2-5|NA
TGCGCCAGCAGCGTGTCCGGGACAGGGGGTGAAAAGACCCAGTACTTC
CASSVSGTGGEKTQYF
>TRBV12-3/TRBV12-4|NA|TRBJ2-5|few
TGTGCCAGCAGTTTGGCCCAAAGCGAGACCCAGTACTTC
CASSLAQSETQYF
>TRBV6-1|NA|TRBJ2-7|NA
TGTGCCAGCTCCGCAGCCCCGGCGGGGGAGCAGTACTTC
CASSAAPAGEQYF
>TRBV20-1|TRBD2|TRBJ2-1|NA
TGCAGTGCTAGGGCCTTAGCGGGAGTGTACAATGAGCAGTTCTTC
CSARALAGVYNEQFF
>TRBV28|TRBD1|TRBJ2-7|NA
TGTGCCAGCAGCGTGACCGGGACAGGTGACTACGAGCAGTACTTC
CASSVTGTGDYEQYF
>TRBV3-1|NA|TRBJ2-1|NA
TGTGCCAGCAGCCAAGAGGGGGTCGCGCCCAATGAGCAGTTCTTC
CASSQEGVAPNEQFF
>TRBV6-4|NA|TRBJ2-2|NA
TGTGCCAGCAGTGACTCGAGGCTGGGGAAGGAGGAGCTGTTTTTT
CASSDSRLGKEELFF
>TRBV7-8|TRBD1|TRBJ2-7|NA
TGTGCCAGCAGCTCGTCCCGGGACAGATACGAGCAGTACTTC
CASSSSRDRYEQYF
>TRBV12-3/TRBV12-4|NA|TRBJ1-2|few
TGTGCCAGCAGTTTAGGGGGGCACTATGGCTACACCTTC
CASSLGGHYGYTF
>TRBV29-1|NA|TRBJ1-1|NA
TGCAGCGTTGAAATGCAGGGCGGGACTGAAGCTTTCTTT
CSVEMQGGTEAFF
>TRBV12-3/TRBV12-4|TRBD1|TRBJ2-7|NA
TGTGCCAGCAGTTGGACAGGGCCCTCCTACGAGCAGTACTTC
CASSWTGPSYEQYF
>TRBV10-3|TRBD2|TRBJ2-1|few
TGTGCCATCGGGGGACTAGCGGAGGGGGAGCAGTTCTTC
CAIGGLAEGEQFF
>TRBV3-1|NA|TRBJ2-3|NA
TGTGCCAGCAGACCGGCAGGCCGCACAGATACGCAGTATTTT
CASRPAGRTDTQYF
>TRBV5-1|NA|TRBJ1-1|NA
TGCGCCAGCAGGAAGGAAAGAAACACTGAAGCTTTCTTT
CASRKERNTEAFF
>TRBV12-3/TRBV12-4|TRBD2|TRBJ2-1|few
TGTGCCAGCAGTCAATTTATGGGACTAACCTACAATGAGCAGTTCTTC
CASSQFMGLTYNEQFF
>TRBV5-1|NA|TRBJ1-2|NA
TGCGCCAGCAGCTTGACCGCCGGGATCAGACCTAACTATGGCTACACCTTC
CASSLTAGIRPNYGYTF
>TRBV5-1|TRBD2|TRBJ2-2|NA
TGCGCCAGCAGCCTTACTAGCGGTTCGAACACCGGGGAGCTGTTTTTT
CASSLTSGSNTGELFF